This entry concerns a single T cell receptor beta chain. Its specificity is unknown. The CDR3 runs to 16 residues. V dropped 0 bases and J dropped 4 bases, with 12 bases sitting between them. Germline values: CDR1 LGHNA, CDR2 YNFKEQ. The data were obtained in a study of cytomegalovirus exposure and HLA in healthy donors. Study as a whole: Researchers previously reported finding fewer than 120 million unique TCR beta sequences from around 200 million T cells.

The PCR had 60 Vbeta and 13 Jbeta primers. Clones were sequenced by immunoSEQ multiplex PCR, and TCRdb holds only the in-frame ones, with some missing. Of about 140,000 clones in the sample, around 76% were seen once. General study results and limits: TCR beta sequences numbering under 20,000 were associated with HLA alleles at 0.05 false discovery rate in a later analysis. In vitro confirmation showed a few CMV-associated chains to be CMV antigen specific. An analysis that came later showed most CMV-associated TCR beta chains appearing HLA-restricted.

The source of this sequence is a male donor in good health and CMV-seronegative. Material for sequencing was PBMCs. The chain links TRBV4-2 to TRBJ2-2; D is perhaps TRBD1 (6 bases). CDR3 region: CASSQERGMSTGELFF. The CDR3, as DNA: TGTGCCAGCAGCCAAGAGAGGGGGATGAGCACCGGGGAGCTGTTTTTT.